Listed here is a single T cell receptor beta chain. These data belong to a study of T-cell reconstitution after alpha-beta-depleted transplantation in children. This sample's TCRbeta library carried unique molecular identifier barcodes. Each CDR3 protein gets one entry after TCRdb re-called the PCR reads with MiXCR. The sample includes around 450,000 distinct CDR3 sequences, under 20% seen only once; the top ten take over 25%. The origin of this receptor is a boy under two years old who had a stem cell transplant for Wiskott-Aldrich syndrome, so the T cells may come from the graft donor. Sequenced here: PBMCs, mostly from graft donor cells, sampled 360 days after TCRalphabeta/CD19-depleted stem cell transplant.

The chain's CDR3 is CASSQNLTGTSYNEQFF. The CDR3 region has the DNA TGTGCCAGCAGCCAAAATCTCACGGGTACCTCCTACAATGAGCAGTTCTTC. The chain employs TRBV3-1 and TRBJ2-1; D remains unclear. CDR1 and CDR2 from the germline V gene are LGHDT and YNNKEL (reference sequence). V gave up 2 bases and J gave up 0 bases, with 14 bases separating them. The CDR3 is made up of 17 amino acids.